Shown below are 30 T cell receptor beta chains from a single sample sequenced in a study of OX40 agonist ivuxolimab in advanced cancers. The repertoire was sequenced with immunoSEQ multiplex PCR; TCRdb's copy has only in-frame clones and lacks some. The data contain 30,000 to 35,000 clones, 70% to 85% of them singletons. The sample was CD4+ or CD8+ T cells sorted from blood, taken in a trial of the OX40 agonist ivuxolimab. These receptors all come from an adult with an advanced solid tumor such as melanoma, head and neck, liver or kidney cancer.

This rearrangement joins TRBV7-9 to TRBJ2-1, with D unclear. This CDR3 is built from 13 residues. The V end was cut by 1 base, the J end by 8 bases, with 9 bases between. Germline CDR1 SEHNR, CDR2 FQNEAQ (reference sequence). The CDR3 is CASSLGTGYEQFF. The CDR3 DNA is TGTGCCAGCAGCTTAGGGACGGGTTATGAGCAGTTCTTC.

V gene TRBV13 combines with J gene TRBJ2-7; 7 nucleotides align to TRBD1. CDR1 is PRHDT, CDR2 FYEKMQ, per germline (reference sequence). The CDR3 contains 15 residues. Trimming removed 5 bases from V and 4 bases from J; junction bases left unmatched: 11. CDR3 region: CASSPGPGQIYEQYF. CDR3 nucleotides: TGTGCCAGCAGCCCGGGTCCGGGACAGATATACGAGCAGTACTTC.

CDR3 DNA sequence: TGTGCCAGCACACAGGACGTCTCCTACAATGAGCAGTTCTTC. Translation: CASTQDVSYNEQFF. This chain links TRBV9 with TRBJ2-1; D perhaps matches TRBD1 (5 bases). The ends were cut back, 6 bases at V and 0 bases at J, with 10 bases in the middle. CDR1 and CDR2 from the germline V gene are SGDLS and YYNGEE. This CDR3 is 14 amino acids long.

The chain carries TRBV6-5 and TRBJ2-5, with 8 nucleotides matching TRBD2. Germline assignment: CDR1 MNHEY and CDR2 SVGAGI. This CDR3 has 15 amino acids. The V segment lost 4 bases and the J segment 4 bases; nucleotides outside the gene matches: 8. CDR3 coding DNA: TGTGCCAGCAGTTCCGACGGGGGGGCCGGAGAGACCCAGTACTTC. Protein: CASSSDGGAGETQYF.

The genes are TRBV9 and TRBJ2-7, with 10 bases aligning to TRBD1. Trimming removed 0 bases from V and 3 bases from J; junction bases left unmatched: 9. Per germline, CDR1 SGDLS and CDR2 YYNGEE. This CDR3 has 17 residues. CDR3 loop: CASSVDPDRGRIYEQYF. The CDR3 DNA follows: TGTGCCAGCAGCGTAGACCCCGACAGGGGGCGAATCTACGAGCAGTACTTC.

This clone has a handful of counts. This chain links TRBV6-5 with TRBJ1-6; maybe TRBD1 (6 bases). The germline V gene encodes CDR1 MNHEY and CDR2 SVGAGI. This CDR3 contains 16 residues. Between the trimmed V and J ends, which lost 3 bases and 10 bases, there was a span of 19 bases. The CDR3 DNA reads as TGTGCCAGCAGTTATCTTGCCCCACAGGGTAGATCACCCCTCCACTTT. Its protein is CASSYLAPQGRSPLHF.

The V gene is TRBV5-4, the J gene TRBJ2-7; tentatively, D is TRBD2 (5 bases). V was clipped by 4 bases and J by 4 bases, with 12 bases between them. This CDR3 region has 13 residues. Germline values: CDR1 SGHNT, CDR2 YYREEE (reference sequence). This CDR3 reads CASSPDSAYEQYF. In DNA, the CDR3 is TGTGCCAGCAGCCCGGACTCGGCGTACGAGCAGTACTTC.

The V call is TRBV4-1, the J call TRBJ2-2, with no clear D. The CDR3 loop spans 15 amino acids. The ends were cut back, 5 bases at V and 4 bases at J, with 14 bases in the middle. Germline V gene data show CDR1 as MGHRA and CDR2 as YSYEKL. In nucleotides, the CDR3 is TGCGCCAGCAGCTACTCCCCTTCGGGCACCGGGGAGCTGTTTTTT. Its translation is CASSYSPSGTGELFF.

The chain joins TRBV29-1 to TRBJ2-7, with D perhaps matching TRBD1 (5 bases). The germline V and J ends were trimmed by 4 bases and 0 bases, with 10 bases remaining between them. Germline V gives CDR1 SQVTM, CDR2 ANQGSEA. This CDR3 has 13 residues. CDR3 nucleotides: TGCAGCGTTGCCTGGACAAACTCCTACGAGCAGTACTTC. Translating it yields CSVAWTNSYEQYF.

The chain has TRBV11-1 and TRBJ2-1; TRBD2 matches 10 bases. The CDR3 runs to 16 residues. Germline CDR1 is SGHAT and CDR2 is FQDESV (reference sequence). Trimming at V came to 0 bases and at J to 4 bases, leaving 3 bases not matched to a gene. In nucleotides, the CDR3 is TGTGCCAGCAGCTTAGCGCCGACTAGCGGGTACAATGAGCAGTTCTTC. It is translated as CASSLAPTSGYNEQFF.

The V call is TRBV6-5, the J call TRBJ2-2; 8 positions agree with TRBD1. CDR1 is MNHEY and CDR2 is SVGAGI in the germline V gene. The CDR3 runs 14 residues. The J segment lost 4 bases and the V segment lost 4 bases, leaving 2 bases of the junction unmatched. CDR3 nucleotide sequence: TGTGCCAGCAGTTTTACAGGGGGCACCGGGGAGCTGTTTTTT. It specifies CASSFTGGTGELFF.

The chain recombines TRBV27 with TRBJ2-5, with D possibly called TRBD1 or TRBD2 (5 bases each). CDR1 is MNHEY, CDR2 SMNVEV, per germline (reference sequence). The length of the CDR3 is 15 residues. V was pared by 2 bases and J by 5 bases, with 15 bases between. The CDR3 region has the DNA TGTGCCAGCAGTTTACGTTGGGTAGGGGAGGAGACCCAGTACTTC. Translating gives CASSLRWVGEETQYF.

The J gene is TRBJ2-7, the V gene TRBV5-1; the match to TRBD1 covers 10 bases. The CDR3 loop spans 14 amino acids. Looked up from germline, CDR1 is SGHRS and CDR2 is YFSETQ. With V trimmed by 0 bases and J by 7 bases, 4 bases remained unmatched. The CDR3: CASSLGQGAEEQYF. The CDR3 nucleotides read TGCGCCAGCAGCTTGGGACAGGGGGCGGAAGAGCAGTACTTC.

The count of this clone is one. This chain uses TRBV6-1 with TRBJ1-5; no clear D. CDR3 length equals 15 residues. The V and J ends lost 8 bases and 0 bases respectively, with 14 bases between them. Germline V lookup: CDR1 MNHNS, CDR2 SASEGT. The CDR3 loop is CASLNTDYSNQPQHF. The CDR3 nucleotides are TGTGCCAGCCTGAATACAGACTATAGCAATCAGCCCCAGCATTTT.

This clone is categorized as medium-sized. The chain links TRBV7-9 to TRBJ2-7; 9 bases align to TRBD1. The CDR3 has 14 amino acids. V trimming: 6 bases; J trimming: 5 bases; junction bases outside the gene matches: 8. Per germline, CDR1 SEHNR and CDR2 FQNEAQ (reference sequence). In DNA, the CDR3 is TGTGCCAGCAGGCCGGGACAGGGTAAAAACGAGCAGTACTTC. It translates to CASRPGQGKNEQYF.

The chain uses TRBV6-1 and TRBJ1-1; no definite D call. V shed 6 bases and J shed 2 bases, with 13 bases lying between them. Germline-derived CDR1 and CDR2 are MNHNS and SASEGT. This CDR3 has 14 residues. The CDR3 DNA reads TGTGCCAGCAGCTCCAGCGGCGACAACACTGAAGCTTTCTTT. Protein product: CASSSSGDNTEAFF.

This clone has only a few counts. V is TRBV27 and J is TRBJ2-1, with D possibly matching TRBD2 (5 bases). Trimming left V 6 bases short and J 2 bases short, with 8 bases between. CDR3 length: 13 amino acids. Germline CDR1 MNHEY, CDR2 SMNVEV (reference sequence). The chain's CDR3 is CASSLGTYNEQFF. CDR3 DNA sequence: TGTGCCAGCAGCCTCGGGACCTACAATGAGCAGTTCTTC.

The chain employs TRBV9 and TRBJ2-3; D possibly corresponds to TRBD2 (6 bases). The V end was cut by 2 bases, the J end by 6 bases, with 13 bases between. CDR3 length: 14 amino acids. Germline V gene data show CDR1 as SGDLS and CDR2 as YYNGEE. This chain's CDR3 is CASSVFGSKDTQYF. Here the CDR3 DNA reads TGTGCCAGCAGCGTCTTCGGGAGTAAGGATACGCAGTATTTT.

This rearrangement joins TRBV19 to TRBJ2-2; 7 bases fit TRBD2. Trimming removed 3 bases from V and 3 bases from J; junction bases left unmatched: 4. The germline gives CDR1 LNHDA, CDR2 SQIVND (reference sequence). The CDR3 spans 15 residues. The CDR3 bases are TGTGCCAGTAGTATCGGAGCGGGGCACACCGGGGAGCTGTTTTTT. As protein: CASSIGAGHTGELFF. The entire variable domain, with the rest obtained from reference TRBV19 and TRBJ2-2, is as follows: DGGITQSPKYLFRKEGQNVTLSCEQNLNHDAMYWYRQDPGQGLRLIYYSQIVNDFQKGDIAEGYSVSREKKESFPLTVTSAQKNPTAFYLCASSIGAGHTGELFFGEGSRLTVL.

The chain's CDR3 is CASSLVGDGETQYF. As DNA, the CDR3 is TGTGCCAGCAGTTTGGTGGGAGATGGAGAGACCCAGTACTTC. V is TRBV27 and J is TRBJ2-5, with a tentative D call TRBD2 (5 bases). The CDR3 extends over 14 amino acids. In germline, CDR1 is MNHEY, CDR2 SMNVEV (reference sequence). The germline V and J ends were trimmed by 3 bases and 4 bases, with 12 bases remaining between them.

This sequence joins TRBV4-1 and TRBJ2-1; 11 bases line up with TRBD2. V shed 2 bases and J 3 bases; nucleotides not matched to a gene: 9. Per the germline V gene, CDR1 is MGHRA and CDR2 is YSYEKL. The CDR3 sequence is 18 residues long. The chain's CDR3 is CASSQSGPGLADYNEQFF. The CDR3, as DNA: TGCGCCAGCAGCCAATCGGGACCGGGACTAGCGGACTACAATGAGCAGTTCTTC.

This clone was found once. The J gene is TRBJ1-4, the V gene TRBV7-9, with D possibly being TRBD1 (6 bases). The CDR3 sequence is 17 residues long. Per the germline V gene, CDR1 is SEHNR and CDR2 is FQNEAQ (reference sequence). V was clipped by 4 bases and J by 8 bases, with 23 bases between them. The CDR3: CASSWGYGKGGREKLFF. CDR3 DNA sequence: TGTGCCAGCAGCTGGGGATATGGAAAAGGGGGTCGGGAAAAACTGTTTTTT.

The chain couples TRBV19 to TRBJ2-6; D is unresolved. The germline V gene has CDR1 LNHDA and CDR2 SQIVND (reference sequence). This CDR3 comprises 16 residues. Trimming removed 5 bases at V and 1 base at J, with 12 bases between. Written as DNA, the CDR3 is TGTGCCAGTAGTCCCCCGGTAGGATCTGGGGCCAACGTCCTGACTTTC. Translated, it gives CASSPPVGSGANVLTF. The full variable domain, its missing parts supplied by reference TRBV19 and TRBJ2-6, is DGGITQSPKYLFRKEGQNVTLSCEQNLNHDAMYWYRQDPGQGLRLIYYSQIVNDFQKGDIAEGYSVSREKKESFPLTVTSAQKNPTAFYLCASSPPVGSGANVLTFGAGSRLTVL.

The rearrangement uses TRBV21-1 and TRBJ2-7; TRBD2 is the table's D call and was not checked against the DNA. TRBV21-1 has pseudogene status. The CDR3 has 22 residues. CDR3 loop: CASSKARGERSCGSSRRCEQYF. The DNA for the CDR3 is TGTGCCAGCAGCAAAGCGCGGGGGGAAAGATCATGCGGGAGCAGCCGTCGATGTGAGCAGTACTTC.

The table lists this clone with a count of one. V gene TRBV18 combines with J gene TRBJ2-3; 10 bases agree with TRBD1. V was pared by 3 bases and J by 1 base, with 10 bases of the junction left unmatched. The CDR3 length is 18 residues. Germline CDR1 reads KGHSH; CDR2 reads LQKENI. CDR3 nucleotides: TGTGCCAGCTCACCTTATGCGACAGGGGGCGAGCGCACAGATACGCAGTATTTT. Translated, it gives CASSPYATGGERTDTQYF.

The chain is built from TRBV5-5 and TRBJ2-7; tentatively, D is TRBD1 or TRBD2 (6 bases each). Germline CDR1 SGHKS, CDR2 YYEKEE (reference sequence). With 0 bases removed from V and 2 bases from J, the gap between germline ends came to 9 bases. The CDR3 sequence is 14 residues long. The chain's CDR3 is CASSLAGATYEQYF. The CDR3 DNA reads TGTGCCAGCAGCTTGGCGGGGGCTACCTACGAGCAGTACTTC.

The rearrangement uses TRBV9 and TRBJ2-5; D is possibly TRBD1 or TRBD2 (5 bases each). The J call may be faulty, since TRBJ2-7 better matches the DNA end. Germline-derived CDR1 and CDR2 are SGDLS and YYNGEE. The CDR3 runs 14 residues. DNA for the CDR3: TGTGCCAGCTCACCCTGGGGACGAAACTACGAGCAGTACTTC. This gives the protein CASSPWGRNYEQYF.

V and J are TRBV28 and TRBJ1-2; D gene unclear. The V end lost 0 bases, the J end lost 7 bases, and 9 bases lay between the germline ends. Germline CDR1 and CDR2: MDHEN and SYDVKM. The CDR3 extends over 13 amino acids. CDR3 in DNA: TGTGCCAGCAGTTTATGGACGGCGGGTGGCTACACCTTC. Amino acids: CASSLWTAGGYTF.

The chain recombines TRBV28 with TRBJ1-1, with D uncertain. The CDR3 has 12 residues. Germline V gene data show CDR1 as MDHEN and CDR2 as SYDVKM. V shed 6 bases and J shed 10 bases, with 15 bases lying between them. CDR3 protein: CASRPVESIAFF. In DNA, the CDR3 is TGTGCCAGCAGGCCCGTGGAGAGTATAGCTTTCTTT.

This chain uses TRBV5-6 with TRBJ1-5; no definite D call. The V and J ends lost 1 base and 11 bases respectively, with 16 bases between them. Germline CDR1 reads SGHDT; CDR2 reads YYEEEE. This CDR3 has 14 amino acids. CDR3 sequence (DNA): TGTGCCAGCAGCTTGATGGGGTTATTCGGGGCCCAGCATTTT. Translation gives CASSLMGLFGAQHF.